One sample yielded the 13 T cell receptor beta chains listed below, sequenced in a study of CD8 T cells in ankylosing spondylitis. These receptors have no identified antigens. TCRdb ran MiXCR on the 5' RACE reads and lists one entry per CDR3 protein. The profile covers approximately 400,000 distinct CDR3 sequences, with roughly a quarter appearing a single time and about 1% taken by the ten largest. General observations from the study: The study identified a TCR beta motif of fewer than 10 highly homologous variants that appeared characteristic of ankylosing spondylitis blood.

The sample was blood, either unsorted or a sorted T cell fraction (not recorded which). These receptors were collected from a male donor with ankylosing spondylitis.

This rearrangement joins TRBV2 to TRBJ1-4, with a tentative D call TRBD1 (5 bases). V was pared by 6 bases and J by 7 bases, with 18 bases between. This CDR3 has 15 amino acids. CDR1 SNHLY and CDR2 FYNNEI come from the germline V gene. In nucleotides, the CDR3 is TGTGCCAGCAGGGTCACGGACATAAAGACTGAAAAACTGTTTTTT. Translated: CASRVTDIKTEKLFF.

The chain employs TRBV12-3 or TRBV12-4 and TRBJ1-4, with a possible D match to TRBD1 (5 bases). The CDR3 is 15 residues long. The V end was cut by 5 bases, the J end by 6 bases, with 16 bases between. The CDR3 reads CASSPGGGGYEKLFF. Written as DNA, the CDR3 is TGTGCCAGCAGTCCCGGGGGAGGTGGATATGAAAAACTGTTTTTT.

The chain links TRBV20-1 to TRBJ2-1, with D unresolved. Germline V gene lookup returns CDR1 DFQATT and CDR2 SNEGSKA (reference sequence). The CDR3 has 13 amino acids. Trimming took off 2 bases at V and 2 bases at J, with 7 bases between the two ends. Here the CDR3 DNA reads TGCAGTGCTAGAACTTTCGCCTACAATGAGCAGTTCTTC. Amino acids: CSARTFAYNEQFF.

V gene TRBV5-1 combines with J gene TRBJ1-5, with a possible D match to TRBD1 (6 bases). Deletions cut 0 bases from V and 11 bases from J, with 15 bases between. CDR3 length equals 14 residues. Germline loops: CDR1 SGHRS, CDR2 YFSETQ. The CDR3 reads CASSLGGAGAAQHF. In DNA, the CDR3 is TGCGCCAGCAGCTTGGGGGGAGCGGGGGCGGCCCAGCATTTT.

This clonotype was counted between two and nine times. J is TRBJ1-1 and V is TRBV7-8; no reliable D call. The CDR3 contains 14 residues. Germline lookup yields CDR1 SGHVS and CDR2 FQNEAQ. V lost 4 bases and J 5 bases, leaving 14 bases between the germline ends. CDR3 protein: CASSSWGRGTEAFF. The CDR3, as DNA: TGTGCCAGCAGCTCGTGGGGAAGAGGGACTGAAGCTTTCTTT.

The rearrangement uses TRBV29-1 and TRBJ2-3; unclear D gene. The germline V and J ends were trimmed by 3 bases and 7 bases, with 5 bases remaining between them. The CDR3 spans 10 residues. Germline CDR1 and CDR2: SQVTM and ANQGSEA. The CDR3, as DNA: TGCAGCGTTGACTTATATACGCAGTATTTT. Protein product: CSVDLYTQYF.

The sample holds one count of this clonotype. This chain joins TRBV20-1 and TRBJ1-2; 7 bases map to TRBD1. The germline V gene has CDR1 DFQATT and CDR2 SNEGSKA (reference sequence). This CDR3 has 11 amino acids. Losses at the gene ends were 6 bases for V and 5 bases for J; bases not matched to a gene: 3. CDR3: CSAGTEYGYTF. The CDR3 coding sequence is TGCAGTGCAGGGACAGAATATGGCTACACCTTC.

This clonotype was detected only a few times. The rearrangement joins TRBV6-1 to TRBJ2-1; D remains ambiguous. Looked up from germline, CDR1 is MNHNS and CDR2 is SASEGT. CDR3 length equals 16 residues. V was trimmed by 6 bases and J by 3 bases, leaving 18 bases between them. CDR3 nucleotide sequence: TGTGCCAGCAGACCGGGCCGGGCAGGCGGCTACAATGAGCAGTTCTTC. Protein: CASRPGRAGGYNEQFF.

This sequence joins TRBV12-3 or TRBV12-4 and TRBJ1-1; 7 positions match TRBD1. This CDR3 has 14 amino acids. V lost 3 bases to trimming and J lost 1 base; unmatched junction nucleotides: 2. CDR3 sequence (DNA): TGTGCCAGCAGTTTCACAGGGGAGAACACTGAAGCTTTCTTT. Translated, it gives CASSFTGENTEAFF.

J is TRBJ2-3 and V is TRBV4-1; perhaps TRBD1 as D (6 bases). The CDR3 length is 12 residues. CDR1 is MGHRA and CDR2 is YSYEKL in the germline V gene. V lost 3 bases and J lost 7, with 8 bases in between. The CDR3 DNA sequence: TGCGCCAGCAGCCACCAGGGGAATACGCAGTATTTT. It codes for CASSHQGNTQYF.

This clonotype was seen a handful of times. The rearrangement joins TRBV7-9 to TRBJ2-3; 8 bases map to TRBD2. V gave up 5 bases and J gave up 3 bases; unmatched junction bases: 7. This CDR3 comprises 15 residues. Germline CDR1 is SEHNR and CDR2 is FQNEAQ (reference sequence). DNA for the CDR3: TGTGCCAGCAGCATCGGGACTAGTTCAACAGATACGCAGTATTTT. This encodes CASSIGTSSTDTQYF.

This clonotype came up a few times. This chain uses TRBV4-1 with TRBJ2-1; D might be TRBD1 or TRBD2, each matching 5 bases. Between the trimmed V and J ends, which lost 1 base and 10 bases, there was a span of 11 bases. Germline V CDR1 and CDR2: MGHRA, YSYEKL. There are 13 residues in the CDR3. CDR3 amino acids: CASSQGQWGEQFF. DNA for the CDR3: TGCGCCAGCAGCCAAGGGCAGTGGGGGGAGCAGTTCTTC.

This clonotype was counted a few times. For the CDR3, the DNA is TGTGCCAGCAGTTCGTTTGGAGAAAACACTGAAGCTTTCTTT. This gives the protein CASSSFGENTEAFF. The rearrangement links TRBV12-3 or TRBV12-4 to TRBJ1-1; D remains ambiguous. Trimming removed 4 bases from V and 2 bases from J, with 11 bases in between. The CDR3 sequence is 14 residues long.